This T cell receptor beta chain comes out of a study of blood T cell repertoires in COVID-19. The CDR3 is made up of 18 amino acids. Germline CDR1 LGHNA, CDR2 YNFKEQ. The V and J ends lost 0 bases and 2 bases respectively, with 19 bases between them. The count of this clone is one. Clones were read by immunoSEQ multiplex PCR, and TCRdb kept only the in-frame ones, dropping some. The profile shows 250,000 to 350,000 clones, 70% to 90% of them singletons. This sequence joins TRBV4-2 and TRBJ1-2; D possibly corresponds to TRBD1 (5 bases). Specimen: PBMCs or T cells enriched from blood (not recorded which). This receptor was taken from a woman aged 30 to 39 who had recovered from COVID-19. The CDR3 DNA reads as TGTGCCAGCAGCCAAGATCTTCCCGACCAGGGTTGGAACTATGGCTACACCTTC. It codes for CASSQDLPDQGWNYGYTF.